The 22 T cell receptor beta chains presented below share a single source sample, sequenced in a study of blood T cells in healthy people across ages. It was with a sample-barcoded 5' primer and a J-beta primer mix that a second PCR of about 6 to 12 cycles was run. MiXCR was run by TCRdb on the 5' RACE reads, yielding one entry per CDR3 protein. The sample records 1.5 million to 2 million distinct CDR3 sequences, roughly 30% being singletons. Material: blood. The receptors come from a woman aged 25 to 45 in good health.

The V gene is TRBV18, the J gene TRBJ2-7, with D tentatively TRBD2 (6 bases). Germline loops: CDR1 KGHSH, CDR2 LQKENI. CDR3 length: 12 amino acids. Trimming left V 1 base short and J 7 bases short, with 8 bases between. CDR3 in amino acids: CASSPREVEQYF. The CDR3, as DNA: TGTGCCAGCTCACCACGGGAGGTGGAGCAGTACTTC.

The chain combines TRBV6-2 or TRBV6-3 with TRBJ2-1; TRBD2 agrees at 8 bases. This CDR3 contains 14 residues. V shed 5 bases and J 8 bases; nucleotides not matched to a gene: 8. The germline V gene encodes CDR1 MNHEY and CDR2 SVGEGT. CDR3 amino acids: CASSGTRTMDEQFF. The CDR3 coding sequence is TGTGCCAGCAGTGGGACTAGGACGATGGATGAGCAGTTCTTC.

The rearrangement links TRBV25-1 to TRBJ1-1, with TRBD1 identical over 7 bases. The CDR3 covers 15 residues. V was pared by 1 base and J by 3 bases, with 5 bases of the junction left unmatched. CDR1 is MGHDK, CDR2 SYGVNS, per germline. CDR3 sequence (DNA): TGTGCCAGCAGTGAATCAGGGGGTGGGTACACTGAAGCTTTCTTT. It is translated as CASSESGGGYTEAFF.

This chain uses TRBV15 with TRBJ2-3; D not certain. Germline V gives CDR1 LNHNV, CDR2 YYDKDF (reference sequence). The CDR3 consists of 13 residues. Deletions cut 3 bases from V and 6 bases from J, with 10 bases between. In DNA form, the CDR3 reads TGTGCCACCAGCAGTGTTACGTGGGATACGCAGTATTTT. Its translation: CATSSVTWDTQYF.

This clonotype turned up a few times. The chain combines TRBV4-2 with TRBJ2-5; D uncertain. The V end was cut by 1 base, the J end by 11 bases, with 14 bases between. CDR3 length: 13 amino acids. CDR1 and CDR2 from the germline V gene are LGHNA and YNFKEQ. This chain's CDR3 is CASSQVPGIEQYF. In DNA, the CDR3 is TGTGCCAGCAGCCAAGTTCCCGGAATTGAGCAGTACTTC.

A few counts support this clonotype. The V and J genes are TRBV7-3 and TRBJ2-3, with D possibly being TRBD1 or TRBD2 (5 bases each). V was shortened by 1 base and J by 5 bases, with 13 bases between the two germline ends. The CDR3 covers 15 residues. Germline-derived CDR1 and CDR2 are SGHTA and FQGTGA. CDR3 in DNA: TGTGCCAGCAGCTTAATCGAGTCAGGGAGAGATACGCAGTATTTT. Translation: CASSLIESGRDTQYF.

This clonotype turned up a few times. The CDR3 sequence: CASSPRTAVTYEQYF. Written as DNA, the CDR3 is TGTGCCAGCAGCCCTAGGACAGCGGTGACTTACGAGCAGTACTTC. The gene calls are TRBV13 and TRBJ2-7, with D possibly being TRBD1 (6 bases). Per germline, CDR1 PRHDT and CDR2 FYEKMQ (reference sequence). V gave up 5 bases and J gave up 4 bases, with 18 bases separating them. The CDR3 totals 15 residues.

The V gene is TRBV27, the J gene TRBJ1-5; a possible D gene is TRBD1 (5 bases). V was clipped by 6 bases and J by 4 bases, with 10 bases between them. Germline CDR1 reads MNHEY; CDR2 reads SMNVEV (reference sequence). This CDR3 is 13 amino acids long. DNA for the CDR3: TGTGCCAGCAGAAGACAGTGTAATCAGCCCCAGCATTTT. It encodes CASRRQCNQPQHF.

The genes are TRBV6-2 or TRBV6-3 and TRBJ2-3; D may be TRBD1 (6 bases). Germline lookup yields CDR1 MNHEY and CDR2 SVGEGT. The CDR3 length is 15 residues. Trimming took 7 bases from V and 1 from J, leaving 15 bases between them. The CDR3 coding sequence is TGTGCCAGCAATTCCAGGGGAGATGGCACAGATACGCAGTATTTT. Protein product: CASNSRGDGTDTQYF.

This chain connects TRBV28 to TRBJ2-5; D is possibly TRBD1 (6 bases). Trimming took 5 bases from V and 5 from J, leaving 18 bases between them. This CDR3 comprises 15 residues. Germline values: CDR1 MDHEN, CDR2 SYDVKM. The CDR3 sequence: CASSHLLGGGETQYF. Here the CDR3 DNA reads TGTGCCAGCAGTCATCTCTTAGGGGGTGGGGAGACCCAGTACTTC. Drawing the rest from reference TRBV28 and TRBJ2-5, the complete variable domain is DVKVTQSSRYLVKRTGEKVFLECVQDMDHENMFWYRQDPGLGLRLIYFSYDVKMKEKGDIPEGYSVSREKKERFSLILESASTNQTSMYLCASSHLLGGGETQYFGPGTRLLVL.

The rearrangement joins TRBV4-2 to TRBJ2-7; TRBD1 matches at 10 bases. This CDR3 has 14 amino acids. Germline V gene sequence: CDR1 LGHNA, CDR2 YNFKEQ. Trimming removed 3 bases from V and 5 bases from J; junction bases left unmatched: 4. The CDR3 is CASSQMGQGNEQYF. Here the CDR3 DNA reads TGTGCCAGCAGCCAGATGGGACAGGGGAACGAGCAGTACTTC.

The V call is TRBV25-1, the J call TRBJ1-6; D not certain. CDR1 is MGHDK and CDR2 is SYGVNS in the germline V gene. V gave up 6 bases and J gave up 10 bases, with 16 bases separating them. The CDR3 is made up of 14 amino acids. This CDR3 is CASSPFESGSPLHF. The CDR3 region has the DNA TGTGCCAGCAGCCCCTTTGAGAGTGGCTCACCCCTCCACTTT.

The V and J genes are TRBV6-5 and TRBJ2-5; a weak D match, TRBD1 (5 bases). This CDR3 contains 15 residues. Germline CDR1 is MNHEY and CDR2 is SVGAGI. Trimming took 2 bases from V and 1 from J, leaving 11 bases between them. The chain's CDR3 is CASSYGQGLQETQYF. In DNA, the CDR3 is TGTGCCAGCAGTTACGGGCAGGGCCTCCAAGAGACCCAGTACTTC.

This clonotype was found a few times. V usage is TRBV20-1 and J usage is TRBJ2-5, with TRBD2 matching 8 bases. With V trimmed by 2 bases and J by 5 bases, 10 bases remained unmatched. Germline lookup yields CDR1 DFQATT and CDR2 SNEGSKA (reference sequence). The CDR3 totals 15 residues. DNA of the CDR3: TGCAGTGCTAGACCAGCCGGGACTAGACGGGAGACCCAGTACTTC. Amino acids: CSARPAGTRRETQYF.

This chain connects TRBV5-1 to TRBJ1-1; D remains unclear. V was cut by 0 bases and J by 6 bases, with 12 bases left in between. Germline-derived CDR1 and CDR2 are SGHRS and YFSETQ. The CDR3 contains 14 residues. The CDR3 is CASSLGGGAAEAFF. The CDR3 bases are TGCGCCAGCAGCTTGGGTGGCGGCGCGGCTGAAGCTTTCTTT.

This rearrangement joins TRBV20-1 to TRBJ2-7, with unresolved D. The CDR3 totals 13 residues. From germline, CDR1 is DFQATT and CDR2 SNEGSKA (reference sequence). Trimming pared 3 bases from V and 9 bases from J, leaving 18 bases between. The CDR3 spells CSASSGSTLGQYF. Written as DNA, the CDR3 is TGCAGTGCTAGTTCCGGGTCTACGTTGGGGCAGTACTTC.

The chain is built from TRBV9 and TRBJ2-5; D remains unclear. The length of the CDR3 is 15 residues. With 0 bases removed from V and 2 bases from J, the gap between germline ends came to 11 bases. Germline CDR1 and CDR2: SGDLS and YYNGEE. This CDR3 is CASSVGAGHQETQYF. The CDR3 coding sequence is TGTGCCAGCAGCGTAGGGGCAGGCCATCAAGAGACCCAGTACTTC.

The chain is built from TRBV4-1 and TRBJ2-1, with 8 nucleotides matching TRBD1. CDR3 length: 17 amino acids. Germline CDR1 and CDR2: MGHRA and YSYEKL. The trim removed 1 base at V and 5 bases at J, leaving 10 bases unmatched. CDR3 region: CASSQGPPQGAHNEQFF. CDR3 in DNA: TGCGCCAGCAGCCAAGGCCCGCCGCAGGGGGCCCACAATGAGCAGTTCTTC.

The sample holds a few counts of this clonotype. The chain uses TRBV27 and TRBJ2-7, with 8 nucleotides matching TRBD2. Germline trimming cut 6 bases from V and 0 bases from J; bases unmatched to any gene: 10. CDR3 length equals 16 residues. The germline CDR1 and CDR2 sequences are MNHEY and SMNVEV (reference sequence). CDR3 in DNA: TGTGCCAGCAGCTTGCGACTAGCGCCTAGCTCCTACGAGCAGTACTTC. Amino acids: CASSLRLAPSSYEQYF.

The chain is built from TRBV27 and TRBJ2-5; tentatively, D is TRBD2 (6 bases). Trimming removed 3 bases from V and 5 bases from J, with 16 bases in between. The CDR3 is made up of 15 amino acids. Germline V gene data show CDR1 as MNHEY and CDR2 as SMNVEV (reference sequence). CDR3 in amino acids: CASSLIGWSGETQYF. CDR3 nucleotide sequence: TGTGCCAGCAGTTTGATAGGGTGGAGCGGGGAGACCCAGTACTTC.

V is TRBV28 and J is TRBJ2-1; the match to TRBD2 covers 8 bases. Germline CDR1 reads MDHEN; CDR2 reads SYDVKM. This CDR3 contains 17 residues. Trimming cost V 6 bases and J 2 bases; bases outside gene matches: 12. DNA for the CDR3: TGTGCCAGCAGACCAACAGCGGGAGTTCCGACCTACAATGAGCAGTTCTTC. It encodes CASRPTAGVPTYNEQFF. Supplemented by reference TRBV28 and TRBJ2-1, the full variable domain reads DVKVTQSSRYLVKRTGEKVFLECVQDMDHENMFWYRQDPGLGLRLIYFSYDVKMKEKGDIPEGYSVSREKKERFSLILESASTNQTSMYLCASRPTAGVPTYNEQFFGPGTRLTVL.

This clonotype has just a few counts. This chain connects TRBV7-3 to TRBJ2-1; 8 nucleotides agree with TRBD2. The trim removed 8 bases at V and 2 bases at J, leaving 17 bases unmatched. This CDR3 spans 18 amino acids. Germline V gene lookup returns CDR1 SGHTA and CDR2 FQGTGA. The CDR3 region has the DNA TGTGCCAGCGGCTCCCCGGGGTCGGGACTAGGTACCTACAATGAGCAGTTCTTC. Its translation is CASGSPGSGLGTYNEQFF.